This entry describes one T cell receptor beta chain. Antigen specificity is unknown. TCRdb reprocessed the 5' RACE reads and keeps a single row for each CDR3 protein, giving no DNA. This sample's table has roughly 350,000 distinct CDR3 sequences. This sample stems from a study of T cells expressing NK-cell markers. Looking at the study overall: It was from sorted CD3+CD56+NKG2C+, CD3+CD56+NKG2C- and CD3+CD56-NKG2C+ T cells that TCR beta repertoires came.

Notes on the study in general: Dominant NKG2C+ clonotypes in roughly 6 donors made up roughly 1.0-7.5% of CD8+ T cells.

Source material: blood T cells: a sorted CD56 or NKG2C T cell subset, CD4+ or CD8+ T cells, or bulk PBMC T cells (not recorded which). The TCR comes from a man aged 18-75 years in good health.

CDR3: CASSLGRGGIRNEELFF. The chain is built from TRBV11-2 and TRBJ2-2; TCRdb designates TRBD2, a call that cannot be tested without DNA. The CDR3 loop spans 17 amino acids. CDR1 is SGHAT, CDR2 FQNNGV, per germline.